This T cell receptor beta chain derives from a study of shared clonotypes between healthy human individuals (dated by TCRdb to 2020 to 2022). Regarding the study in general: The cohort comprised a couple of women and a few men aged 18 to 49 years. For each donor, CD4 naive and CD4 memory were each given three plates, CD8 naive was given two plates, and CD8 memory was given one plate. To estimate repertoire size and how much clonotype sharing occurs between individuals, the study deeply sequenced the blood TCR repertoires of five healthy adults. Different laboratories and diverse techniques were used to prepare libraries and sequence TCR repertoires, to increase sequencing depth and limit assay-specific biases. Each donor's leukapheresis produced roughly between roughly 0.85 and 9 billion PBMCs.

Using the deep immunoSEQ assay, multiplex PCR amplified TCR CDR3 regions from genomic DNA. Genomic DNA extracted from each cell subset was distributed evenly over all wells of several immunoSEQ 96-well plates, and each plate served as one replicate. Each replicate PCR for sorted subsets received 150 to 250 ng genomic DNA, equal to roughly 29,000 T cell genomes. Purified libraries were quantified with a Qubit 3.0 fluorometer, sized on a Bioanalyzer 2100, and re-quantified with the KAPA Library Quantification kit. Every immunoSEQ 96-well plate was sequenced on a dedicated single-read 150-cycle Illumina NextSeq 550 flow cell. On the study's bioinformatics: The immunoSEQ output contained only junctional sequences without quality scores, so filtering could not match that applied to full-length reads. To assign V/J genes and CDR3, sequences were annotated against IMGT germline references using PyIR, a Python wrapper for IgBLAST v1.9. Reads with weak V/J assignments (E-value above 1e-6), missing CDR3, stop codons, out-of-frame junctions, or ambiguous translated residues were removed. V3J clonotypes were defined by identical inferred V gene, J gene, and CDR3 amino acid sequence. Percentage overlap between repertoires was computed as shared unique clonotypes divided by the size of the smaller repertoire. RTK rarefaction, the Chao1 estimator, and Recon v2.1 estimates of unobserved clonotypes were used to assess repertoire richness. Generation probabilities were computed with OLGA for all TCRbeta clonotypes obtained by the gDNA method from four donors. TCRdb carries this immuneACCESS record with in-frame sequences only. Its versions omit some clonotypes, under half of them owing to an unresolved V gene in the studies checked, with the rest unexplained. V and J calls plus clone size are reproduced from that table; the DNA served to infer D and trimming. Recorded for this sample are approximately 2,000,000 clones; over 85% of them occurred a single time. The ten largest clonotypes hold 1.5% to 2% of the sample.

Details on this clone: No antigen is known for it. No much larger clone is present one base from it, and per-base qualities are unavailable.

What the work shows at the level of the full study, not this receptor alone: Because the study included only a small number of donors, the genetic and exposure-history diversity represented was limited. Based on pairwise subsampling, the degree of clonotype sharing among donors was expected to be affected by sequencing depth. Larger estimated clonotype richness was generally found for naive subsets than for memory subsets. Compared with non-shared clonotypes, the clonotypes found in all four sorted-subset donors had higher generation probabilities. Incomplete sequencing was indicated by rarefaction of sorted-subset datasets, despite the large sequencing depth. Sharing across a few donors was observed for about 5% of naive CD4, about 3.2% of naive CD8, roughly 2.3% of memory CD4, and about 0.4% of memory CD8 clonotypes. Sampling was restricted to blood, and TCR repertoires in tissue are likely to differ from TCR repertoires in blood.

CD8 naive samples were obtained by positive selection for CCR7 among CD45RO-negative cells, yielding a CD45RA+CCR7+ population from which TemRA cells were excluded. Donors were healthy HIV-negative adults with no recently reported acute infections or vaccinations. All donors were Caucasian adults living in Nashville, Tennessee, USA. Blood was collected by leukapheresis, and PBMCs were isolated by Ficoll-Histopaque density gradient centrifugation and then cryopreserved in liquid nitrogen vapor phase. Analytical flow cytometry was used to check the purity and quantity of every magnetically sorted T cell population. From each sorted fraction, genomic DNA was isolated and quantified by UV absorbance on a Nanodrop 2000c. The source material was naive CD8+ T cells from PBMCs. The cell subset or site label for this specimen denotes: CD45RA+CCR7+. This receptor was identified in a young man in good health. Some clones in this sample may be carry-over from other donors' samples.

The sequenced DNA: TGTGCCACCAGCAGAGAGGACGGGGGCGATGAGCAGTTCTTC. This gives the protein CATSREDGGDEQFF. Recombination joined TRBV15 with TRBJ2-1; the D gene is perhaps TRBD1 or TRBD2, as each covers 6 bases. The germline V gene (reference sequence) yields LNHNV for CDR1 and YYDKDF for CDR2. Trimming removed 0 bases from V and 8 bases from J, leaving 11 bases between the germline ends. Including the terminal cysteine and phenylalanine, the CDR3 comprises 14 residues. Of all the DNA, just the CDR3 is kept, 42 bases in frame from base 1.